These 10 T cell receptor beta chains originate from one sample sequenced in a study of cytomegalovirus exposure and HLA in healthy donors. Only in-frame clones appear in the TCRdb table, and some are missing; sequencing was by immunoSEQ multiplex PCR. This table has more than 95,000 clones, roughly 90% appearing once. The sample consisted of PBMCs. Receptors were obtained from a woman aged 18-29 years in good health and CMV-seronegative.

V and J are TRBV9 and TRBJ1-6, with TRBD1 matching 9 bases. Per germline, CDR1 SGDLS and CDR2 YYNGEE. This CDR3 has 15 residues. The J segment lost 8 bases and the V segment lost 4 bases, leaving 7 bases of the junction unmatched. DNA for the CDR3: TGTGCCAGCAGCAAGACCGGGACAGGGCATTCACCCCTCCACTTT. Its translation: CASSKTGTGHSPLHF.

This clone was recorded once. CDR3 DNA sequence: TGTGCCAGCAGCCCTCGACTAGCGGGGGCCAATGAGCAGTTCTTC. This sequence encodes CASSPRLAGANEQFF. The chain is built from TRBV7-9 and TRBJ2-1; 12 positions agree with TRBD2. With 5 bases clipped from V and 6 bases from J, the junction kept 5 bases outside the gene matches. The CDR3 loop spans 15 amino acids. From germline, CDR1 is SEHNR and CDR2 FQNEAQ (reference sequence).

The chain uses TRBV18 and TRBJ2-7; D gene ambiguous. Trimming removed 2 bases at V and 2 bases at J, with 7 bases between. The CDR3 is 13 residues long. Germline V lookup: CDR1 KGHSH, CDR2 LQKENI. CDR3 bases: TGTGCCAGCTCACCAACGGAGCCCTACGAGCAGTACTTC. Translating it yields CASSPTEPYEQYF.

This chain connects TRBV9 to TRBJ2-5; D is undetermined. Trimming cost V 0 bases and J 2 bases, with 8 bases left between them. Looked up from germline, CDR1 is SGDLS and CDR2 is YYNGEE. The CDR3 runs to 14 residues. CDR3 nucleotide sequence: TGTGCCAGCAGCGTAGGTTTAACTCAAGAGACCCAGTACTTC. Protein product: CASSVGLTQETQYF.

The rearrangement joins TRBV28 to TRBJ1-2; the match to TRBD1 covers 12 bases. The CDR3 is 16 residues long. Germline lookup yields CDR1 MDHEN and CDR2 SYDVKM. V lost 6 bases and J lost 4; bases outside the gene matches: 9. CDR3 in DNA: TGTGCCAGCAGCAACCTTGGGACAGGGGGCTTCTATGGCTACACCTTC. Amino acid sequence: CASSNLGTGGFYGYTF.

The chain couples TRBV28 to TRBJ2-7; 7 positions agree with TRBD2. Germline V gene data show CDR1 as MDHEN and CDR2 as SYDVKM. V lost 2 bases to trimming and J lost 4 bases; unmatched junction nucleotides: 5. The CDR3 extends over 14 amino acids. CDR3 loop: CASSLLAESYEQYF. The CDR3 bases are TGTGCCAGCAGTTTACTAGCGGAGTCTTACGAGCAGTACTTC.

The chain is built from TRBV4-2 and TRBJ2-6; D may be TRBD2 (6 bases). CDR1 is LGHNA, CDR2 YNFKEQ, per germline. There are 18 residues in the CDR3. V was shortened by 4 bases and J by 2 bases, with 18 bases between the two germline ends. CDR3 protein: CASSPGGGENTGANVLTF. The CDR3 DNA reads as TGTGCCAGCAGCCCCGGTGGAGGGGAGAACACTGGGGCCAACGTCCTGACTTTC.

The chain is built from TRBV27 and TRBJ1-2; tentative D call: TRBD1 (5 bases). V lost 6 bases to trimming and J lost 8 bases, with 16 bases between them. CDR1 and CDR2 from the germline V gene are MNHEY and SMNVEV (reference sequence). The CDR3 is made up of 13 amino acids. CDR3 in amino acids: CASSSQGHRGYTF. In DNA, the CDR3 is TGTGCCAGCAGCAGTCAGGGCCACAGGGGCTACACCTTC.

This chain connects TRBV5-4 to TRBJ2-1; the D is unclear. Germline V gene lookup returns CDR1 SGHNT and CDR2 YYREEE (reference sequence). This CDR3 is built from 14 residues. The V and J ends lost 3 bases and 9 bases respectively, with 16 bases between them. The CDR3 sequence is CASSSGSDFGEQFF. CDR3 nucleotides: TGTGCCAGCAGCTCCGGGTCGGATTTTGGTGAGCAGTTCTTC. The full variable domain, completed using reference TRBV5-4 and TRBJ2-1, is ETGVTQSPTHLIKTRGQQVTLRCSSQSGHNTVSWYQQALGQGPQFIFQYYREEENGRGNFPPRFSGLQFPNYSSELNVNALELDDSALYLCASSSGSDFGEQFFGPGTRLTVL.

Notes on this clone: The junction departs from germline at one end; a sequencing error may be responsible. The chain combines TRBV27 with TRBJ2-1; D not certain. The CDR3 runs to 13 residues. The V gene's germline CDR1 is MNHEY and CDR2 SMNVEV (reference sequence). As DNA, the CDR3 is TGTGCCAGCAGTCCCAACTCCCACAATGAGCAGTTCTTC. Its translation is CASSPNSHNEQFF.